This T cell receptor beta chain is drawn from a study of CD4+ T cells in melanoma. Whole-study results and caveats: A reported correlation linked neoantigen-specific CD4+ T cells to CD8+, macrophage and B cell function.

This clone has just a few counts. Its antigen remains unidentified. Trimming removed 8 bases at V and 2 bases at J, with 15 bases between. Germline V gene lookup returns CDR1 SEHNR and CDR2 FQNEAQ (reference sequence). The length of the CDR3 is 14 residues. The data were produced by immunoSEQ multiplex PCR, yet TCRdb's version contains in-frame clones alone and is incomplete. The sample has 4,500 to 5,000 clones, 60% to 70% seen once. This TCR was recovered from a human donor with melanoma. Sequences were obtained from cells from a culture (not recorded whether cultured in vitro). The chain couples TRBV7-9 to TRBJ1-1; a possible D gene is TRBD1 (6 bases). The DNA of the CDR3 is TGTGCCAGCCTACTCACGGGGGCCAACACTGAAGCTTTCTTT. This gives the protein CASLLTGANTEAFF.